A single sample is the source of the 16 T cell receptor beta chains below, sequenced in a study of T cell responses to AZD1222 COVID-19 vaccine. Measured with immunoSEQ multiplex PCR; TCRdb has only the in-frame clones, and not every one. In the table there are tens of thousands of clones, 90% of which are singletons. The source was peripheral blood, collected on day 0 of AZD1222 vaccination. The receptors derive from an adult in good health.

The chain carries TRBV7-8 and TRBJ1-1, with a weak D call TRBD1 (5 bases). Trimming removed 2 bases from V and 1 base from J, with 11 bases in between. The CDR3 has 15 residues. Germline V CDR1 and CDR2: SGHVS, FQNEAQ. The CDR3 sequence: CASSLQTESNTEAFF. DNA for the CDR3: TGTGCCAGCAGCTTACAGACAGAGTCGAACACTGAAGCTTTCTTT.

This clone appeared once. The chain uses TRBV7-3 and TRBJ2-1; 7 nucleotides match TRBD2. CDR1 SGHTA and CDR2 FQGTGA come from the germline V gene. The V segment lost 5 bases and the J segment 0 bases; nucleotides outside the gene matches: 7. The CDR3 contains 16 residues. CDR3 protein: CASSAASGSSYNEQFF. The CDR3 region has the DNA TGTGCCAGCAGCGCGGCTAGCGGAAGCTCCTACAATGAGCAGTTCTTC.

The rearrangement uses TRBV2 and TRBJ2-6, with no clear D. CDR1 and CDR2 from the germline V gene are SNHLY and FYNNEI. The CDR3 consists of 15 residues. With 4 bases removed from V and 4 bases from J, the gap between germline ends came to 11 bases. CDR3 sequence reads: CASSGVTVGANVLTF. CDR3 nucleotides: TGTGCCAGCAGTGGGGTTACAGTCGGGGCCAACGTCCTGACTTTC.

CDR3 sequence: CASSPRRGDTQYF. The CDR3 DNA sequence: TGCGCCAGCAGCCCACGGCGGGGAGATACGCAGTATTTT. The chain employs TRBV5-1 and TRBJ2-3, with D perhaps matching TRBD2 (6 bases). V was cut by 4 bases and J by 5 bases, with 11 bases left in between. The CDR3 is 13 residues long. Per germline, CDR1 SGHRS and CDR2 YFSETQ.

The chain couples TRBV7-3 to TRBJ2-5; D gene ambiguous. Per the germline V gene, CDR1 is SGHTA and CDR2 is FQGTGA. CDR3 size: 11 residues. V was pared by 5 bases and J by 5 bases, with 6 bases between. CDR3 DNA sequence: TGTGCCAGCAGCCGTGGGGAGACCCAGTACTTC. It codes for CASSRGETQYF.

The chain combines TRBV18 with TRBJ2-6, with D perhaps TRBD1 (5 bases). The germline V gene has CDR1 KGHSH and CDR2 LQKENI. V shed 6 bases and J shed 1 base, with 10 bases lying between them. CDR3 size: 15 residues. The CDR3 DNA follows: TGTGCCAGCTCCTCCACAGGATCTGGGGCCAACGTCCTGACTTTC. Protein product: CASSSTGSGANVLTF.

V gene TRBV11-3 combines with J gene TRBJ1-1; D is ambiguous. The germline CDR1 and CDR2 sequences are SGHNT and YENEEA. CDR3 size: 13 residues. V was cut by 5 bases and J by 6 bases, with 13 bases left in between. The CDR3 is CASSNQFGAEAFF. The DNA for the CDR3 is TGTGCCAGCAGCAACCAGTTTGGGGCTGAAGCTTTCTTT.

This clone was seen a single time. V usage is TRBV7-3 and J usage is TRBJ2-1, with 8 bases matching TRBD2. The germline V gene encodes CDR1 SGHTA and CDR2 FQGTGA. This CDR3 contains 16 residues. V lost 0 bases, J lost 9 bases, and 10 bases stayed unmatched. The CDR3 reads CASSLTSPGLDPEQFF. As DNA, the CDR3 is TGTGCCAGCAGCTTAACTAGTCCGGGACTAGATCCTGAGCAGTTCTTC.

The chain joins TRBV5-5 to TRBJ1-2; 9 positions agree with TRBD1. The CDR3 loop spans 15 amino acids. Germline V lookup: CDR1 SGHKS, CDR2 YYEKEE (reference sequence). The V and J ends lost 2 bases and 2 bases, in that order; junction bases with no gene match: 4. This CDR3 is CASSFGQGPNYGYTF. CDR3 nucleotide sequence: TGTGCCAGCAGCTTCGGACAGGGGCCGAACTATGGCTACACCTTC.

This rearrangement joins TRBV28 to TRBJ1-2, with D uncertain. The germline gives CDR1 MDHEN, CDR2 SYDVKM. The CDR3 consists of 13 residues. Trimming cost V 4 bases and J 8 bases, with 14 bases left between them. Here the CDR3 DNA reads TGTGCCAGCAGTTCCGATCCCATGACGGGCTACACCTTC. Protein: CASSSDPMTGYTF.

CDR3 nucleotides: TGTGCCAGCAGTGCACCGGGACTAGCAAAGAACACCGGGGAGCTGTTTTTT. Translating it yields CASSAPGLAKNTGELFF. This chain connects TRBV28 to TRBJ2-2; 9 bases line up with TRBD2. CDR1 MDHEN and CDR2 SYDVKM come from the germline V gene. The CDR3 consists of 17 residues. Trimming took 5 bases from V and 1 from J; bases not matched to a gene: 8.

V is TRBV9 and J is TRBJ1-1, with D possibly TRBD1 on 5 matching bases. CDR3 length: 15 amino acids. The germline V gene has CDR1 SGDLS and CDR2 YYNGEE. The V end was cut by 6 bases, the J end by 5 bases, with 20 bases between. In DNA form, the CDR3 reads TGTGCCAGCACCAGCGTAGCGGGGGGGGTGACTGAAGCTTTCTTT. Translating gives CASTSVAGGVTEAFF.

CDR3 loop: CASSYGLAEGNEQYF. CDR3 in DNA: TGTGCCAGCAGTTACGGACTCGCCGAAGGGAACGAGCAGTACTTC. The V gene is TRBV6-2 or TRBV6-3, the J gene TRBJ2-7, with D tentatively TRBD2 (5 bases). V lost 2 bases and J 5 bases, leaving 16 bases between the germline ends. This CDR3 is 15 amino acids long. Germline CDR1 reads MNHEY; CDR2 reads SVGEGT.

The V gene is TRBV10-2, the J gene TRBJ1-4; TRBD1 matches 7 bases. The ends lost 6 bases at V and 8 bases at J; junction bases unmatched: 12. CDR3 size: 15 residues. CDR1 is WSHSY and CDR2 is SAAADI in the germline V gene. This chain's CDR3 is CASRGQQGLGEKLFF. The CDR3 DNA is TGCGCCAGCAGGGGCCAACAGGGGCTAGGCGAAAAACTGTTTTTT.

The chain combines TRBV30 with TRBJ2-7; no clear D. Per germline, CDR1 GTSNPN and CDR2 SVGIG (reference sequence). The CDR3 totals 13 residues. The V end lost 1 base, the J end lost 5 bases, and 12 bases lay between the germline ends. In nucleotides, the CDR3 is TGTGCCTGGAGTGGGTTGTTTTCAGACGAGCAGTACTTC. It translates to CAWSGLFSDEQYF.

The chain couples TRBV2 to TRBJ2-5, with 9 bases matching TRBD1. This CDR3 has 14 amino acids. The germline V gene encodes CDR1 SNHLY and CDR2 FYNNEI. J gave up 7 bases and V 7 bases, and 10 bases lay outside the gene matches. The CDR3 DNA reads as TGTGCCAGCACCCTAGACAGGGGGGATGGGACCCAGTACTTC. This encodes CASTLDRGDGTQYF. The variable domain in full, completed from reference TRBV2 and TRBJ2-5, reads EPEVTQTPSHQVTQMGQEVILRCVPISNHLYFYWYRQILGQKVEFLVSFYNNEISEKSEIFDDQFSVERPDGSNFTLKIRSTKLEDSAMYFCASTLDRGDGTQYFGPGTRLLVL.